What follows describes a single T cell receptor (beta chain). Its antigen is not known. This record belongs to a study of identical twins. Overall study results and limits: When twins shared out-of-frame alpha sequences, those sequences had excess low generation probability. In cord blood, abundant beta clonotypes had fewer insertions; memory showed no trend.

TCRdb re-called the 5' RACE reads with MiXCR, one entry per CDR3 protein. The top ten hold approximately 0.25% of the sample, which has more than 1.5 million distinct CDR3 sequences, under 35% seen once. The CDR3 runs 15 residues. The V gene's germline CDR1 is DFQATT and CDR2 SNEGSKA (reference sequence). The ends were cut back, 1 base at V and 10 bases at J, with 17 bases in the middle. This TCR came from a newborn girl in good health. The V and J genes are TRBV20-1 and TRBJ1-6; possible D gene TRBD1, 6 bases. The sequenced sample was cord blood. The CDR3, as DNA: TGCAGTGCTAGAGGTCTTATGGGGGCGGAATCACCCCTCCACTTT. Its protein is CSARGLMGAESPLHF.